A selection of T cell receptor beta chains follows, all from one sample in a study of T cell responses to AZD1222 COVID-19 vaccine. Repertoires were generated with immunoSEQ multiplex PCR, while TCRdb's copy carries only in-frame clones and drops some. Found here are about 100,000 clones, over 75% of them singletons; the top ten hold over 4%. The sequencing used peripheral blood, collected on day 0 of MenACWY control vaccination. The receptors shown here come from an adult in good health. Both conserved end residues are trimmed from each CDR3. Clone size is shown for a subset of rows, as once, few, many or a class of expanded clone.

size,V,J,CDR3
-,TRBV27,TRBJ2-3,ASSFTGQGDTQY
-,TRBV30,TRBJ2-3,AWAPTGWTDTQY
-,TRBV6-1,TRBJ1-1,ASSEGGWDGDEAF
-,TRBV6-1,TRBJ1-1,ASSEAVGLNTEAF
-,TRBV29-1,TRBJ1-2,SVGEGMTTYGYT
-,TRBV18,TRBJ1-6,ASSPNGSRNSPLH
-,TRBV2,TRBJ2-7,ASNGLHFSYEQY
-,TRBV2,TRBJ1-1,ASQNGGRGRTEAF
-,TRBV6-5,TRBJ2-7,ASSYSWEFYEQY
-,TRBV7-9,TRBJ1-1,ASSPKRRVATEAF
once,TRBV7-2,TRBJ1-1,ASSVRTGWSPKAEAF
-,TRBV7-2,TRBJ1-2,ASSLGSPKGYT
-,TRBV28,TRBJ1-6,ASSPGQNNSPLH
-,TRBV28,TRBJ1-5,ASSLSGDAFYSNQPQH
-,TRBV21-1,TRBJ2-1,ASRVYNEQF
-,TRBV27,TRBJ1-1,ASRVSRGAGVAF
-,TRBV13,TRBJ2-3,ASSLTMETSGPDTQY
-,TRBV19,TRBJ1-1,ASSIDLAGASRVEAF
-,TRBV28,TRBJ2-1,ASSPGGLAGSEQF
-,TRBV6-5,TRBJ1-5,ASRRGQGYQPQH
-,TRBV7-2,TRBJ2-7,ASSPIGMLRKY
-,TRBV28,TRBJ2-1,ASSTQGSGDEQF
-,TRBV18,TRBJ1-5,ASRNYSNQPQH
-,TRBV9,TRBJ2-1,ASSARGNLDEQF
-,TRBV4-3,TRBJ1-5,ASSQQLGGGQGRFGSNQPQH
-,TRBV9,TRBJ1-5,ASSVAPTYILSAQH
-,TRBV7-3,TRBJ2-1,ASSFSGGPYNEQF
-,TRBV7-9,TRBJ2-2,ASLAGVGTGELF
once,TRBV5-4,TRBJ1-1,ASSFSLELMGTEAF
-,TRBV28,TRBJ1-2,ASGQRSDYGYT
-,TRBV6-4,TRBJ2-2,ASARTGGSGELF
few,TRBV7-8,TRBJ2-7,ASSLSYEQY
few,TRBV14,TRBJ2-7,ASSPRYREQGQY
-,TRBV5-4,TRBJ2-1,ASSAQGKVAYNEQF
-,TRBV7-2,TRBJ2-2,ASSVTGSAGGDTGELF
-,TRBV10-1,TRBJ2-3,ASSEISGSWADTQY
-,TRBV29-1,TRBJ2-4,SVVDTKNIQY